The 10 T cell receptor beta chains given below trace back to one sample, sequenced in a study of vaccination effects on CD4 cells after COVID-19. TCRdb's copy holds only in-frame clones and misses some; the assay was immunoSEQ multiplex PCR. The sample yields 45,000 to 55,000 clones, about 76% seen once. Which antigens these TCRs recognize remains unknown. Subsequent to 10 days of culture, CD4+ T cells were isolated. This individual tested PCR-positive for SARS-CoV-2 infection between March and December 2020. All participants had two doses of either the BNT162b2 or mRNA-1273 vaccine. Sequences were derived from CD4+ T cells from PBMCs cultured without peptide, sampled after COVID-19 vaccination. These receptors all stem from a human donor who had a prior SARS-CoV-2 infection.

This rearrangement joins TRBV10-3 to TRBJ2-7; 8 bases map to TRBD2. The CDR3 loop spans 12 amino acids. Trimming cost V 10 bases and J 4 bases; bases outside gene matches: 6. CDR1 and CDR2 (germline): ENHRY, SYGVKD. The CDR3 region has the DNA TGTGCCACCGGGACTAGGGGGTACGAGCAGTACTTC. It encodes CATGTRGYEQYF.

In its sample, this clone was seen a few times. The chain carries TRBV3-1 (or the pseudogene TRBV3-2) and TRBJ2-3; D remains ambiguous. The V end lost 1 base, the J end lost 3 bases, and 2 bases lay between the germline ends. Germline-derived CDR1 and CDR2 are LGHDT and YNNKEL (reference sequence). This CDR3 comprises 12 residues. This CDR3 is CASSQVTDTQYF. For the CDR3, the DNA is TGTGCCAGCAGCCAAGTAACAGATACGCAGTATTTT.

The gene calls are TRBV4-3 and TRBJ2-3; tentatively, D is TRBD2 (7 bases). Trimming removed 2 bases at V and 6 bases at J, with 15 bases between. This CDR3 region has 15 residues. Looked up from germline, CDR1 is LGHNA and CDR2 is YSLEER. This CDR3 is CASSQTGLGGDTQYF. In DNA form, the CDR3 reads TGCGCCAGCAGCCAAACAGGGTTGGGAGGGGATACGCAGTATTTT.

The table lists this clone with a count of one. The CDR3 is CASSPRTGGGNTIYF. CDR3 nucleotide sequence: TGTGCCAGCAGCCCACGGACAGGGGGCGGAAACACCATATATTTT. J is TRBJ1-3 and V is TRBV9, with 11 bases that match TRBD1. CDR1 is SGDLS and CDR2 is YYNGEE in the germline V gene. This CDR3 region has 15 residues. J was trimmed by 4 bases and V by 4 bases; bases with no gene match: 4.

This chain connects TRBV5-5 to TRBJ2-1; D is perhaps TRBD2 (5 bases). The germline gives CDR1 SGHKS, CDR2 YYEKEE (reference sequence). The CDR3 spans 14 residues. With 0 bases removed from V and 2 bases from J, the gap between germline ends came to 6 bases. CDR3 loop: CASSLAAAYNEQFF. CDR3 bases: TGTGCCAGCAGCTTGGCAGCGGCCTACAATGAGCAGTTCTTC.

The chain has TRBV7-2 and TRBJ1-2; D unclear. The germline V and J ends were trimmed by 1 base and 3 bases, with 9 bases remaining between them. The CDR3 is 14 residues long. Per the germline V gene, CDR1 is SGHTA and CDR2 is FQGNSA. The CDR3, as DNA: TGTGCCAGCAGCTTAGATGAAGTGGACTATGGCTACACCTTC. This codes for CASSLDEVDYGYTF.

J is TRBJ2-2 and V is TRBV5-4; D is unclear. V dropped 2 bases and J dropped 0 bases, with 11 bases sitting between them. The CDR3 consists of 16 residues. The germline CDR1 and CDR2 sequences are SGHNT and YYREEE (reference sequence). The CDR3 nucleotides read TGTGCCAGCAGCTTTAAACAGAGCGCGAACACCGGGGAGCTGTTTTTT. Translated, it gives CASSFKQSANTGELFF.

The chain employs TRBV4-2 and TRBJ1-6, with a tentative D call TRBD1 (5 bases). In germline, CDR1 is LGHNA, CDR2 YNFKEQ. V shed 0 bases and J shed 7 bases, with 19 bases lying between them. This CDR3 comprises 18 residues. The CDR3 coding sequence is TGTGCCAGCAGCCAAGATGTGGGGCCAGCGGCGAGGAATTCACCCCTCCACTTT. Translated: CASSQDVGPAARNSPLHF.

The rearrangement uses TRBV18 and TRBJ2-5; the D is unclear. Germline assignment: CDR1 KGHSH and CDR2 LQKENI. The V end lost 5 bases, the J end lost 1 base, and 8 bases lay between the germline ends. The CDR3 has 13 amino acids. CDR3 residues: CASSSWGQETQYF. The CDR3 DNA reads TGTGCCAGCTCATCGTGGGGCCAAGAGACCCAGTACTTC.

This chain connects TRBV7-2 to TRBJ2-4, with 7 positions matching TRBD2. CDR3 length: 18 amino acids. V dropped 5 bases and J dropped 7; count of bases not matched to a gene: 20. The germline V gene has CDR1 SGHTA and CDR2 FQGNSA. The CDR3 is CASSPQLTPAGVLNIQYF. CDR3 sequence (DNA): TGTGCCAGCAGCCCCCAGCTCACCCCTGCGGGAGTGTTGAACATTCAGTACTTC.